This passage covers 8 T cell receptor beta chains from one sample sequenced in a study of radiation and T cells in renal cell carcinoma. Sequenced by immunoSEQ multiplex PCR; TCRdb stores in-frame clones only, minus some. This sample has roughly 14,000 clones; less than 75% occur once, and the top ten carry roughly a sixth. Treatment here: treatment-naive control, cytoreductive nephrectomy. Material: tumor tissue, obtained from a patient whose treatment was nephrectomy without radiotherapy. The receptors were gathered from a man in his sixties with renal cell carcinoma.

The rearrangement links TRBV5-1 to TRBJ1-1; 11 bases agree with TRBD1. Germline CDR1 is SGHRS and CDR2 is YFSETQ. This CDR3 has 16 residues. The junction had 9 bases not matched to a gene; V was cut back by 3 bases and J by 5 bases. The CDR3 is CASSSSGQGARTEAFF. DNA for the CDR3: TGCGCCAGCAGCTCGAGTGGACAGGGGGCGCGGACTGAAGCTTTCTTT.

This rearrangement joins TRBV9 to TRBJ2-2; 7 positions agree with TRBD1. This CDR3 has 15 residues. CDR1 and CDR2 (germline): SGDLS, YYNGEE. The V segment lost 3 bases and the J segment 3 bases; nucleotides outside the gene matches: 5. The CDR3 is CASSALTGDTGELFF. CDR3 coding DNA: TGTGCCAGCAGCGCCCTCACAGGGGACACCGGGGAGCTGTTTTTT.

This clone was counted only a few times. For the CDR3, the DNA is TGTGCCAGCAGCCCCGGGGGGGCTAATCAGCCCCAGCATTTT. Its protein is CASSPGGANQPQHF. The rearrangement links TRBV28 to TRBJ1-5; tentatively, D is TRBD1 (6 bases). This CDR3 is built from 14 residues. Germline V lookup: CDR1 MDHEN, CDR2 SYDVKM. V was cut by 6 bases and J by 4 bases, with 13 bases left in between.

V is TRBV19 and J is TRBJ1-4, with a weak D call TRBD1 (5 bases). V was clipped by 7 bases and J by 0 bases, with 9 bases between them. CDR3 length: 14 amino acids. Germline loops: CDR1 LNHDA, CDR2 SQIVND (reference sequence). The CDR3 DNA is TGTGCCAGTACAGACAGAGCAACTAATGAAAAACTGTTTTTT. Translation: CASTDRATNEKLFF.

The chain has TRBV5-6 and TRBJ2-7, with D possibly matching TRBD2 (6 bases). Germline V gene sequence: CDR1 SGHDT, CDR2 YYEEEE. Deletions cut 0 bases from V and 3 bases from J, with 16 bases between. The CDR3 extends over 16 amino acids. The CDR3 sequence is CASSLGPGDNIYEQYF. The CDR3 region has the DNA TGTGCCAGCAGCTTGGGGCCGGGAGACAACATCTACGAGCAGTACTTC.

The rearrangement links TRBV5-4 to TRBJ1-2; D is perhaps TRBD1 (5 bases). The ends were cut back, 6 bases at V and 2 bases at J, with 20 bases in the middle. This CDR3 is built from 16 residues. Looked up from germline, CDR1 is SGHNT and CDR2 is YYREEE (reference sequence). The CDR3: CASKDGKRGSNYGYTF. The CDR3 DNA reads as TGTGCCAGCAAAGACGGGAAAAGGGGCTCAAACTATGGCTACACCTTC.

This clone has a single count. The rearrangement joins TRBV7-2 to TRBJ2-2; D not certain. V was pared by 3 bases and J by 0 bases, with 8 bases between. The CDR3 covers 15 residues. Germline-derived CDR1 and CDR2 are SGHTA and FQGNSA. The chain's CDR3 is CASSLQKSNTGELFF. The CDR3 coding sequence is TGTGCCAGCAGCTTGCAGAAATCGAACACCGGGGAGCTGTTTTTT.

This sequence joins TRBV5-1 and TRBJ2-1, with D maybe TRBD2 (6 bases). V lost 0 bases to trimming and J lost 3 bases, with 13 bases between them. This CDR3 has 16 residues. Germline V lookup: CDR1 SGHRS, CDR2 YFSETQ. CDR3 DNA sequence: TGCGCCAGCAGCTTGGCCGCCCGGGGGAGCTACAATGAGCAGTTCTTC. Protein product: CASSLAARGSYNEQFF.